The 13 T cell receptor beta chains given below trace back to one sample, sequenced in a study of response to subunit inactivated influenza vaccine. MiXCR, run by TCRdb on the RT-PCR reads, gives a single entry per CDR3 protein. The sample has hundreds of thousands of distinct CDR3 sequences, approximately 14% seen once; the top ten hold approximately 7.6%. Specimen: PBMCs from blood, collected around 14 days before vaccination. The source is a middle-aged man who received an inactivated influenza vaccine.

The chain carries TRBV10-3 and TRBJ2-7; TRBD1 might be the D (6 bases). Trimming took off 0 bases at V and 0 bases at J, with 12 bases between the two ends. Germline V lookup: CDR1 ENHRY, CDR2 SYGVKD. This CDR3 is built from 16 residues. The CDR3 sequence is CAISESPRDNSYEQYF. The CDR3 DNA follows: TGTGCCATCAGTGAGTCGCCTCGGGACAACTCCTACGAGCAGTACTTC.

This rearrangement joins TRBV27 to TRBJ2-7; 11 bases map to TRBD2. The CDR3 totals 15 residues. The ends lost 6 bases at V and 3 bases at J; junction bases unmatched: 7. Germline loops: CDR1 MNHEY, CDR2 SMNVEV (reference sequence). CDR3 DNA sequence: TGTGCCAGCAGACCCGGGACTAGCGGACTCTACGAGCAGTACTTC. It yields the protein CASRPGTSGLYEQYF.

With respect to this clonotype: Possible read error: a much larger clone is one base away. In this CDR3 the conserved last residue, phenylalanine or tryptophan, is missing, so a read error is likely. The chain has TRBV12-3 or TRBV12-4 and TRBJ1-1, with 7 bases that match TRBD1. This CDR3 is built from 15 residues. The trim removed 6 bases at V and 6 bases at J, leaving 13 bases unmatched. CDR3 residues: CASSLFNLQGSEAFL. For the CDR3, the DNA is TGTGCCAGCAGCCTATTCAATCTACAGGGGTCTGAAGCTTTCCTT.

At least ten counts were recorded for this clonotype. The chain recombines TRBV3-2 with TRBJ1-1. TRBV3-2 is marked as a pseudogene. This CDR3 spans 18 amino acids. The CDR3 loop is CASSQDLIYSTVNTEAFF. For the CDR3, the DNA is TGTGCCAGCAGCCAAGACTTGATATACTCAACAGTGAACACTGAAGCTTTCTTT.

The V gene is TRBV7-9, the J gene TRBJ2-7, with 14 bases matching TRBD2. The CDR3 length is 17 residues. The V gene's germline CDR1 is SEHNR and CDR2 FQNEAQ (reference sequence). Germline trimming cut 0 bases from V and 7 bases from J; bases unmatched to any gene: 8. Written as DNA, the CDR3 is TGTGCCAGCAGCTTAGCGGCGACTAGCGGGAGGGCCCGAGAGCAGTACTTC. Amino acid sequence: CASSLAATSGRAREQYF. The whole variable domain, filled in from reference TRBV7-9 and TRBJ2-7, reads DTGVSQNPRHKITKRGQNVTFRCDPISEHNRLYWYRQTLGQGPEFLTYFQNEAQLEKSRLLSDRFSAERPKGSFSTLEIQRTEQGDSAMYLCASSLAATSGRAREQYFGPGTRLTVT.

This rearrangement joins TRBV20-1 to TRBJ2-7, with TRBD1 as a possible D gene (6 bases). This CDR3 has 13 amino acids. Looked up from germline, CDR1 is DFQATT and CDR2 is SNEGSKA (reference sequence). V lost 2 bases to trimming and J lost 4 bases, with 12 bases between them. The CDR3 is CSARIRGSYEQYF. The CDR3 DNA is TGCAGTGCTAGAATTAGGGGGAGTTACGAGCAGTACTTC.

This clonotype was seen a few times. In nucleotides, the CDR3 is TGTGCCAGCAGCCTTACTAGCGATGGGTACAATGAGCAGTTCTTC. Amino acid sequence: CASSLTSDGYNEQFF. The chain has TRBV6-5 and TRBJ2-1; 7 nucleotides agree with TRBD2. CDR1 is MNHEY, CDR2 SVGAGI, per germline. Trimming took 6 bases from V and 4 from J; bases not matched to a gene: 9. The CDR3 loop spans 15 amino acids.

This clonotype was picked up a small number of times. In DNA form, the CDR3 reads TGTGCCAGTAGTATCACAGGTCGGAGTTCACCCCTCCACTTT. It codes for CASSITGRSSPLHF. The gene calls are TRBV19 and TRBJ1-6; tentative D call: TRBD1 (5 bases). Germline assignment: CDR1 LNHDA and CDR2 SQIVND (reference sequence). There are 14 residues in the CDR3. The V end lost 3 bases, the J end lost 9 bases, and 12 bases lay between the germline ends.

The chain joins TRBV30 to TRBJ2-1; TRBD2 is a possible D gene (6 bases). Per the germline V gene, CDR1 is GTSNPN and CDR2 is SVGIG (reference sequence). The ends were cut back, 0 bases at V and 7 bases at J, with 10 bases in the middle. The length of the CDR3 is 13 residues. The CDR3 DNA is TGTGCCTGGAGTGTAGGACTATCGAATGAGCAGTTCTTC. Protein: CAWSVGLSNEQFF. The full variable domain, rest sourced from reference TRBV30 and TRBJ2-1, is SQTIHQWPATLVQPVGSPLSLECTVEGTSNPNLYWYRQAAGRGLQLLFYSVGIGQISSEVPQNLSASRPQDRQFILSSKKLLLSDSGFYLCAWSVGLSNEQFFGPGTRLTVL.

This clonotype was seen a few times. The chain carries TRBV2 and TRBJ2-1; 8 nucleotides line up with TRBD2. V lost 10 bases and J lost 9; bases outside the gene matches: 2. Germline-derived CDR1 and CDR2 are SNHLY and FYNNEI. The CDR3 is 10 amino acids. The CDR3 coding sequence is TGTGCCAAAGGACTAGCTGAGCAGTTCTTC. Protein: CAKGLAEQFF. The full variable domain, completed using reference TRBV2 and TRBJ2-1, is EPEVTQTPSHQVTQMGQEVILRCVPISNHLYFYWYRQILGQKVEFLVSFYNNEISEKSEIFDDQFSVERPDGSNFTLKIRSTKLEDSAMYFCAKGLAEQFFGPGTRLTVL.

The chain uses TRBV12-3 or TRBV12-4 and TRBJ1-1, with TRBD1 as a possible D gene (5 bases). Trimming took off 3 bases at V and 1 base at J, with 18 bases between the two ends. The CDR3 runs to 17 residues. The CDR3 reads CASSFGGWGKENTEAFF. The CDR3 DNA follows: TGTGCCAGCAGTTTCGGAGGGTGGGGCAAAGAGAACACTGAAGCTTTCTTT.

The genes are TRBV12-3 or TRBV12-4 and TRBJ1-4, with unresolved D. The CDR3 is 14 residues long. V was trimmed by 3 bases and J by 7 bases, leaving 12 bases between them. In DNA form, the CDR3 reads TGTGCCAGCAGTTTTGGAGGGTCCCCTGAAAAACTGTTTTTT. Translating it yields CASSFGGSPEKLFF.

In its sample, this clonotype was seen a few times. Likely a read error: the CDR3 ends without its conserved phenylalanine or tryptophan. No DNA is shown, since the ends of the CDR3 on it are uncertain; the CDR3 is the one TCRdb lists. The genes are TRBV4-3 and TRBJ2-3; TRBD1 reflects the table's D call only, with no check against the DNA. The CDR3 region is 13 residues in length, termini included. Per germline, CDR1 LGHNA and CDR2 YSLEER. CDR3 loop: CASSQGSKGTGKD.